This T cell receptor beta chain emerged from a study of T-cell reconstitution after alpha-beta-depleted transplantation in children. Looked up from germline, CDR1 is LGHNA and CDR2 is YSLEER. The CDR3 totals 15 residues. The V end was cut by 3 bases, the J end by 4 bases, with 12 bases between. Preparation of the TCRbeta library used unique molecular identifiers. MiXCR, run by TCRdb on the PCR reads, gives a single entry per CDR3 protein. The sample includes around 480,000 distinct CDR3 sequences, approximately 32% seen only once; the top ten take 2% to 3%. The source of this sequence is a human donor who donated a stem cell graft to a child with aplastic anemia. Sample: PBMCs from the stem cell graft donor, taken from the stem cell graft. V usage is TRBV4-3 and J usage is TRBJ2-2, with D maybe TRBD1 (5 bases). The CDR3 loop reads CASSQYRSSTGELFF. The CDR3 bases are TGCGCCAGCAGCCAGTACAGGTCTTCCACCGGGGAGCTGTTTTTT.